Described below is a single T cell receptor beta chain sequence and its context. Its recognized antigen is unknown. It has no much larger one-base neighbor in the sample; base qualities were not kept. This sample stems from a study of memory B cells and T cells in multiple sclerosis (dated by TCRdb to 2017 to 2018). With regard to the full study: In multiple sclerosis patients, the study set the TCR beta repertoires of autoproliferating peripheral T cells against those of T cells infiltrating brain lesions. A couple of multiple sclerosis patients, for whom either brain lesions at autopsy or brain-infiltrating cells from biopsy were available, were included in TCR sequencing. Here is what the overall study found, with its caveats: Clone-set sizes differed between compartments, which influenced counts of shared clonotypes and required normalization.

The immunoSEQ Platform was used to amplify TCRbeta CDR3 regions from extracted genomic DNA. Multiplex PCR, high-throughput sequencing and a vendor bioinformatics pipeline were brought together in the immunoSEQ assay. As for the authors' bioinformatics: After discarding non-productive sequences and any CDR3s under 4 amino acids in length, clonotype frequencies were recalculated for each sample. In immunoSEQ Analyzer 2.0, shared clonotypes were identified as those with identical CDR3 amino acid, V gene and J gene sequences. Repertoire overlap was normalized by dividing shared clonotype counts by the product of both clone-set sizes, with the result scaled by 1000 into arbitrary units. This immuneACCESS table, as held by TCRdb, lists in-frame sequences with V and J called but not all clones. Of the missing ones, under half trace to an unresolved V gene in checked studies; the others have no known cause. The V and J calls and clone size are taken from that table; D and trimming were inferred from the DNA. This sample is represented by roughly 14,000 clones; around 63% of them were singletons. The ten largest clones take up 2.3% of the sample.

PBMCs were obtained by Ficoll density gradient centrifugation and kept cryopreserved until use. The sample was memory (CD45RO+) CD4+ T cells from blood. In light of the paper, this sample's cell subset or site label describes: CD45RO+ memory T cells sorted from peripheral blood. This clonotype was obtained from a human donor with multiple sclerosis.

The CDR3 corresponds to CASSQGARPYNEQFF. In nucleotide form, the sequence is TGCGCCAGCAGTCAGGGGGCGCGTCCCTACAATGAGCAGTTCTTC. This chain joins TRBV23-1 to TRBJ2-1; a tentative D call is TRBD1 (6 bases match). TRBV23-1 is recorded as an ORF, its role being uncertain. V drops 3 bases and J drops 2 bases, leaving 11 bases in between. The CDR3 holds 15 amino acids from the cysteine to the phenylalanine. The kept DNA is CDR3 alone, 45 bases in frame from the first base.